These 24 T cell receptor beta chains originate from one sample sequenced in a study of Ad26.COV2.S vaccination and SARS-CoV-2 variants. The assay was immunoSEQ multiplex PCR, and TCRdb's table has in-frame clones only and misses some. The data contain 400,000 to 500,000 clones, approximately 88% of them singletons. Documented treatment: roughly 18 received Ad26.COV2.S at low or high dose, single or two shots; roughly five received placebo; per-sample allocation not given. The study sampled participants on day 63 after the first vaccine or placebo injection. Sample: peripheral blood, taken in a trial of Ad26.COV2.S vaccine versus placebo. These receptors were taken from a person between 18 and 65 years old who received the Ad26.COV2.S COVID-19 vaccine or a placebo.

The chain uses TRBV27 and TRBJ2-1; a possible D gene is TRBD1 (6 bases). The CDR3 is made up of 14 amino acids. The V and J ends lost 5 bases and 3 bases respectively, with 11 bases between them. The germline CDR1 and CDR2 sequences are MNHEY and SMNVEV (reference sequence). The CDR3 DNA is TGTGCCAGCAGTGTGGGGGCTGGCTACAATGAGCAGTTCTTC. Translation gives CASSVGAGYNEQFF.

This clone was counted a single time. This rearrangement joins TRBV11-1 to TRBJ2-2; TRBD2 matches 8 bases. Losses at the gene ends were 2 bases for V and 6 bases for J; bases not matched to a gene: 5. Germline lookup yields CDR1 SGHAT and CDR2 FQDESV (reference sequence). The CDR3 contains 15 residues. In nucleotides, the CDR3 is TGTGCCAGCAGCTTACGGGGGGGGCCTGCCGGGGAGCTGTTTTTT. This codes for CASSLRGGPAGELFF.

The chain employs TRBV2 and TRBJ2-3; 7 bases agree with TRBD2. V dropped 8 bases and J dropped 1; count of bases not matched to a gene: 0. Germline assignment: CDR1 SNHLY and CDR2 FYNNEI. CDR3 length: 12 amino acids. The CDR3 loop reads CASGGGTDTQYF. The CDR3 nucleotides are TGTGCCAGCGGGGGGGGCACAGATACGCAGTATTTT. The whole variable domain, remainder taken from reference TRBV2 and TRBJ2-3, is EPEVTQTPSHQVTQMGQEVILRCVPISNHLYFYWYRQILGQKVEFLVSFYNNEISEKSEIFDDQFSVERPDGSNFTLKIRSTKLEDSAMYFCASGGGTDTQYFGPGTRLTVL.

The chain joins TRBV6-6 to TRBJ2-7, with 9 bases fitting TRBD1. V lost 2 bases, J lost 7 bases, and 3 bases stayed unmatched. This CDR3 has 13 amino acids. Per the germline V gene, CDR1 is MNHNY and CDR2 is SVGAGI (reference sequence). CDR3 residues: CASSYEGQGEQYF. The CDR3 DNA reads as TGTGCCAGCAGTTACGAGGGACAGGGTGAGCAGTACTTC.

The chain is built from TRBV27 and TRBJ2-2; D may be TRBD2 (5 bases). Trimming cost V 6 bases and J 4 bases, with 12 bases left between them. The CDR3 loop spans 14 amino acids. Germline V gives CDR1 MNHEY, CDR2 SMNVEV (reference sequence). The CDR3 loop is CASRTRSGTGELFF. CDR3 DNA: TGTGCCAGCAGAACTAGATCTGGCACCGGGGAGCTGTTTTTT.

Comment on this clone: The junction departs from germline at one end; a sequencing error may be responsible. The CDR3 DNA sequence: TGTGCCAGCAGCCCAAGTTGGGGGCCGAGCTCCTACGATGAGCAGTTCTTC. It codes for CASSPSWGPSSYDEQFF. The chain is built from TRBV5-8 and TRBJ2-1; maybe TRBD1 (6 bases). Germline CDR1 reads SGHTS; CDR2 reads YDEGEE. The CDR3 has 17 residues.

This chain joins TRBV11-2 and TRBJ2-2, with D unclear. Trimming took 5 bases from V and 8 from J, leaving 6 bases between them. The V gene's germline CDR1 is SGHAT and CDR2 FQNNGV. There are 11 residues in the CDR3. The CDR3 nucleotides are TGTGCCAGCAGCCCTAGAGGGGAGCTGTTTTTT. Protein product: CASSPRGELFF.

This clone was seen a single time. The DNA of the CDR3 is TGTGCCAGTAGTTCACAGACAGGGAACTATGGCTACACCTTC. Translating it yields CASSSQTGNYGYTF. The rearrangement links TRBV19 to TRBJ1-2; 7 positions match TRBD1. With V trimmed by 5 bases and J by 2 bases, 5 bases remained unmatched. The CDR3 loop spans 14 amino acids. Germline V gene data show CDR1 as LNHDA and CDR2 as SQIVND (reference sequence).

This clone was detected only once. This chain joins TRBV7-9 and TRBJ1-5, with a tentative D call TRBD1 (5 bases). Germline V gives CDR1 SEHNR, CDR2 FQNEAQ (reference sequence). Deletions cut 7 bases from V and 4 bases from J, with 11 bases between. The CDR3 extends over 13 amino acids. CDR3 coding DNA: TGTGCCAGCACCGCAGGGAAGAATCAGCCCCAGCATTTT. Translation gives CASTAGKNQPQHF. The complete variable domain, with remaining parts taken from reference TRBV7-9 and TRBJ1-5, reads DTGVSQNPRHKITKRGQNVTFRCDPISEHNRLYWYRQTLGQGPEFLTYFQNEAQLEKSRLLSDRFSAERPKGSFSTLEIQRTEQGDSAMYLCASTAGKNQPQHFGDGTRLSIL.

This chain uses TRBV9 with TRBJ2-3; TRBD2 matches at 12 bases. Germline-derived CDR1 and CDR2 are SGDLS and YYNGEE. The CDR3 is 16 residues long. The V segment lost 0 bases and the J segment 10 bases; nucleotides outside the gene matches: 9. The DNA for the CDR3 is TGTGCCAGCAGCGTAGCGCAGACTAGCGGGGGTAGTTCGCAGTATTTT. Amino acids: CASSVAQTSGGSSQYF.

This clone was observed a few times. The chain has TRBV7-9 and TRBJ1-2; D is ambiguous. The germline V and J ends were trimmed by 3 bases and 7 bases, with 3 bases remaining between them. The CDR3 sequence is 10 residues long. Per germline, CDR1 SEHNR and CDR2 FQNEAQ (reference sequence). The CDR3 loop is CASSLTGYTF. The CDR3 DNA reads TGTGCCAGCAGCTTGACTGGCTACACCTTC.

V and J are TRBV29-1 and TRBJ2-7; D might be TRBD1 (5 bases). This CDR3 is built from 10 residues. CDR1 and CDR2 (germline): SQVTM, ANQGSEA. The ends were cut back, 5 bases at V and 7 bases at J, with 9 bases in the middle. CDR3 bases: TGCAGCGTTCGTACAGGAGAGCAGTACTTC. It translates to CSVRTGEQYF.

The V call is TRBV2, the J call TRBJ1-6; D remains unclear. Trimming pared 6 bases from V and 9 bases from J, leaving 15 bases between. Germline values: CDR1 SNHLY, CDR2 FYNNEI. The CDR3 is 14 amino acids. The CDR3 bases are TGTGCCAGCAGGGTGGCTTTCGAGGGTTCACCCCTCCACTTT. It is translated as CASRVAFEGSPLHF.

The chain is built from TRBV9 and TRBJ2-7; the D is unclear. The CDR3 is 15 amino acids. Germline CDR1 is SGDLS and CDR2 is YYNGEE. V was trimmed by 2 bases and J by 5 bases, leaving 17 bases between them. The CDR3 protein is CASSVFGEFTNEQYF. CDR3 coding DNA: TGTGCCAGCAGCGTTTTTGGGGAATTTACCAACGAGCAGTACTTC. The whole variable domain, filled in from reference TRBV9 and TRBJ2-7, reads DSGVTQTPKHLITATGQRVTLRCSPRSGDLSVYWYQQSLDQGLQFLIQYYNGEERAKGNILERFSAQQFPDLHSELNLSSLELGDSALYFCASSVFGEFTNEQYFGPGTRLTVT.

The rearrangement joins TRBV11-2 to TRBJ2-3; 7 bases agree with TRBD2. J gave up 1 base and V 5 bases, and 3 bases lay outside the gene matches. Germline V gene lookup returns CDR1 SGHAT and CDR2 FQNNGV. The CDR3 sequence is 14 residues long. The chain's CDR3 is CASSPGGRTDTQYF. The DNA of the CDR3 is TGTGCCAGCAGCCCGGGGGGTCGCACAGATACGCAGTATTTT.

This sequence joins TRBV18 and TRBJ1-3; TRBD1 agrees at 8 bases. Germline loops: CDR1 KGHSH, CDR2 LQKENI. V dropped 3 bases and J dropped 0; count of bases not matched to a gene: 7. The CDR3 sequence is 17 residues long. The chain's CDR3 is CASSPPTGQASGNTIYF. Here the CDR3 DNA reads TGTGCCAGCTCACCGCCAACGGGACAGGCCTCTGGAAACACCATATATTTT.

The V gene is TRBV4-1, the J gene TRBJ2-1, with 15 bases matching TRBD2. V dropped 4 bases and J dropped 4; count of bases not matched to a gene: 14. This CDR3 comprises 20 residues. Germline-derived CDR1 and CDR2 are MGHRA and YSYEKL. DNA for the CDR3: TGCGCCAGCAGCCCAAAAACTCGGACTAGCGGGGGGGCCCCATACAATGAGCAGTTCTTC. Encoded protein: CASSPKTRTSGGAPYNEQFF.

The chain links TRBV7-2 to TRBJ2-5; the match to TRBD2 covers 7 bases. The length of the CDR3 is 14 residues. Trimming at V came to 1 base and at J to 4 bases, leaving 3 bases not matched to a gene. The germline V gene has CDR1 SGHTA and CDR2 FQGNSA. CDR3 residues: CASSLDGGGETQYF. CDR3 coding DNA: TGTGCCAGCAGCTTAGATGGGGGGGGAGAGACCCAGTACTTC. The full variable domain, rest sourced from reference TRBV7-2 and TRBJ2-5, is GAGVSQSPSNKVTEKGKDVELRCDPISGHTALYWYRQSLGQGLEFLIYFQGNSAPDKSGLPSDRFSAERTGGSVSTLTIQRTQQEDSAVYLCASSLDGGGETQYFGPGTRLLVL.

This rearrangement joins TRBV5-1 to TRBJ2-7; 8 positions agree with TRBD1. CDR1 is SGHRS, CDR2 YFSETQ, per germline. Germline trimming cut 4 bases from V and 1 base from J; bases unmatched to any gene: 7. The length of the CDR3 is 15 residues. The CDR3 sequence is CASSPAGGASYEQYF. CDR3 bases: TGCGCCAGCAGCCCTGCAGGGGGCGCTTCCTACGAGCAGTACTTC.

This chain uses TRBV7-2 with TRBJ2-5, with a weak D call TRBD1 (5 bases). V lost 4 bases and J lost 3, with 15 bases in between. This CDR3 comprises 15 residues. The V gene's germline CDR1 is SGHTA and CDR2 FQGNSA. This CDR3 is CASSSQGAKEETQYF. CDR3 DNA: TGTGCCAGCAGCTCCCAAGGGGCCAAAGAAGAGACCCAGTACTTC.

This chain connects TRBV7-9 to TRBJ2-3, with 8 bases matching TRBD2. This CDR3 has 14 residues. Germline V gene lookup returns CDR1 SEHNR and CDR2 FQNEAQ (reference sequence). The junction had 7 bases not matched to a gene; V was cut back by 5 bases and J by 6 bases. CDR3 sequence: CASSHGREGDTQYF. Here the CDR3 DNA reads TGTGCCAGCAGCCACGGGAGGGAGGGGGATACGCAGTATTTT.

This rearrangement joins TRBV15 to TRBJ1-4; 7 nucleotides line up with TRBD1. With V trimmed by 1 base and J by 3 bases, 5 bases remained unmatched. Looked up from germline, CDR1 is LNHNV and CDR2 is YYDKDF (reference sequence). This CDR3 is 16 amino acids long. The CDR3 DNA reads TGTGCCACCAGCAGAGGACAGGGCAGGGCTAATGAAAAACTGTTTTTT. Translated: CATSRGQGRANEKLFF.

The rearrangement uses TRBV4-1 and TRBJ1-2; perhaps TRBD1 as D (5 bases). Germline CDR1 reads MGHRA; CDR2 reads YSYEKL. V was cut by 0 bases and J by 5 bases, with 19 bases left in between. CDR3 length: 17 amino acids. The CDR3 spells CASSQDLRGEWRYGYTF. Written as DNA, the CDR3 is TGCGCCAGCAGCCAAGATTTAAGAGGGGAATGGAGATATGGCTACACCTTC.

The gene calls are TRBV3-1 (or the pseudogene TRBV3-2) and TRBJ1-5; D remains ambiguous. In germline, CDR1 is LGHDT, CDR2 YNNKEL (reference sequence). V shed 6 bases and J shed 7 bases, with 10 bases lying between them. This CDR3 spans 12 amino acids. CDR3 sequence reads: CASSHLSQPQHF. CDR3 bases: TGTGCCAGCAGTCACCTGAGCCAGCCCCAGCATTTT.